This entry lists 13 T cell receptor beta chains sequenced from one sample in a study of blood T cell repertoires in COVID-19. Method: immunoSEQ multiplex PCR; TCRdb's copy keeps in-frame clones and lacks some. The sample contains about 300,000 clones, about nine tenths of which appear only once. Sequenced input: PBMCs or T cells enriched from blood (not recorded which). These receptors came from a woman younger than 35 who had recovered from COVID-19.

This clone was seen once. This chain's CDR3 is CASSYSNNEQFF. The CDR3 nucleotides read TGTGCCAGCAGCTACTCGAACAATGAGCAGTTCTTC. The chain employs TRBV11-3 and TRBJ2-1; D unclear. Germline loops: CDR1 SGHNT, CDR2 YENEEA. CDR3 length: 12 amino acids. The V end lost 4 bases, the J end lost 5 bases, and 6 bases lay between the germline ends.

The J gene is TRBJ1-1, the V gene TRBV7-6, with a weak D call TRBD1 (5 bases). Looked up from germline, CDR1 is SGHVS and CDR2 is FNYEAQ. This CDR3 has 21 residues. With 1 base removed from V and 4 bases from J, the gap between germline ends came to 31 bases. CDR3 protein: CASSLVLRGLGQAGSITEAFF. The CDR3 DNA follows: TGTGCCAGCAGCTTAGTTTTACGTGGATTGGGCCAGGCAGGGTCGATCACTGAAGCTTTCTTT.

This clone showed up just a few times. The chain combines TRBV29-1 with TRBJ2-7, with 7 bases that match TRBD1. The CDR3 is 12 residues long. Germline V gene lookup returns CDR1 SQVTM and CDR2 ANQGSEA. V dropped 7 bases and J dropped 0; count of bases not matched to a gene: 3. The CDR3 DNA sequence: TGCAGCGCCCGGGACAGCTCCTACGAGCAGTACTTC. Translation gives CSARDSSYEQYF.

V is TRBV5-1 and J is TRBJ2-5; 7 bases agree with TRBD1. Germline V gene data show CDR1 as SGHRS and CDR2 as YFSETQ. The CDR3 loop spans 16 amino acids. Trimming took 4 bases from V and 1 from J; bases not matched to a gene: 10. The CDR3 loop is CASSTGTVAVQETQYF. The DNA of the CDR3 is TGCGCCAGCAGCACCGGGACAGTCGCCGTCCAAGAGACCCAGTACTTC. Based on the CDR3 plus reference TRBV5-1 and TRBJ2-5, the full variable domain is KAGVTQTPRYLIKTRGQQVTLSCSPISGHRSVSWYQQTPGQGLQFLFEYFSETQRNKGNFPGRFSGRQFSNSRSEMNVSTLELGDSALYLCASSTGTVAVQETQYFGPGTRLLVL.

V gene TRBV29-1 combines with J gene TRBJ2-3; D is perhaps TRBD1 (5 bases). V dropped 0 bases and J dropped 0 bases, with 7 bases sitting between them. The germline V gene encodes CDR1 SQVTM and CDR2 ANQGSEA. The CDR3 contains 14 residues. The CDR3 bases are TGCAGCGTTGAAGAGGGGCTCAGCACAGATACGCAGTATTTT. As protein: CSVEEGLSTDTQYF.

The chain links TRBV7-8 to TRBJ2-7; TRBD1 agrees at 8 bases. Trimming took 1 base from V and 7 from J; bases not matched to a gene: 3. This CDR3 is 13 amino acids long. CDR1 and CDR2 (germline): SGHVS, FQNEAQ. The CDR3 loop reads CASSLDRGREQYF. The CDR3 DNA is TGTGCCAGCAGCTTAGACAGGGGGAGGGAGCAGTACTTC.

The rearrangement uses TRBV18 and TRBJ2-4; TRBD1 aligns across 12 bases. J was trimmed by 5 bases and V by 3 bases; bases with no gene match: 2. From germline, CDR1 is KGHSH and CDR2 LQKENI. The CDR3 runs to 15 residues. The CDR3 bases are TGTGCCAGCTCACCCGGGACAGGGGGCGAAAACATTCAGTACTTC. Translated, it gives CASSPGTGGENIQYF.

The chain is built from TRBV7-8 and TRBJ1-1; weak D call: TRBD1 (6 bases). The germline CDR1 and CDR2 sequences are SGHVS and FQNEAQ. There are 15 residues in the CDR3. The ends were cut back, 0 bases at V and 3 bases at J, with 11 bases in the middle. The CDR3 sequence: CASSLAATGYTEAFF. The CDR3 nucleotides are TGTGCCAGCAGCTTAGCTGCGACAGGCTACACTGAAGCTTTCTTT.

The V and J genes are TRBV5-6 and TRBJ1-1; D perhaps matches TRBD1 (6 bases). Per germline, CDR1 SGHDT and CDR2 YYEEEE. CDR3 length: 13 residues. Trimming pared 4 bases from V and 4 bases from J, leaving 11 bases between. The CDR3 is CASSVTGPTEAFF. The CDR3 bases are TGTGCCAGCAGCGTTACAGGGCCCACTGAAGCTTTCTTT.

This clone was observed once. The chain recombines TRBV30 with TRBJ1-1; TRBD1 might be the D (6 bases). Germline V gives CDR1 GTSNPN, CDR2 SVGIG (reference sequence). The CDR3 runs to 11 residues. CDR3 nucleotide sequence: TGTGCTGTGGGGGGGCCGACTGAAGCTTTCTTT. Its translation: CAVGGPTEAFF.

The chain recombines TRBV3-1 (or the pseudogene TRBV3-2) with TRBJ2-3; 10 positions match TRBD2. The J segment lost 2 bases and the V segment lost 8 bases, leaving 4 bases of the junction unmatched. Per germline, CDR1 LGHDT and CDR2 YNNKEL (reference sequence). This CDR3 region has 14 residues. The CDR3 DNA sequence: TGTGCCAGCCTACTAGCGGGGTTCACAGATACGCAGTATTTT. Amino acids: CASLLAGFTDTQYF.

By its share, this clone is large. The chain has TRBV19 and TRBJ1-1; a possible D gene is TRBD1 (6 bases). Trimming removed 10 bases from V and 1 base from J, with 13 bases in between. The CDR3 sequence is 13 residues long. Germline V gives CDR1 LNHDA, CDR2 SQIVND (reference sequence). The CDR3 here is CATSTGSNTEAFF. CDR3 DNA: TGTGCCACCTCGACAGGTTCGAACACTGAAGCTTTCTTT.

As for this clone: Other DNA sequences within the sample encode an identical CDR3. The chain couples TRBV30 to TRBJ2-7; 10 bases align to TRBD1. Losses at the gene ends were 5 bases for V and 4 bases for J; bases not matched to a gene: 2. This CDR3 has 12 amino acids. Per the germline V gene, CDR1 is GTSNPN and CDR2 is SVGIG (reference sequence). DNA of the CDR3: TGTGCCTGGTCGGGACAGGGGTACGAGCAGTACTTC. It specifies CAWSGQGYEQYF.